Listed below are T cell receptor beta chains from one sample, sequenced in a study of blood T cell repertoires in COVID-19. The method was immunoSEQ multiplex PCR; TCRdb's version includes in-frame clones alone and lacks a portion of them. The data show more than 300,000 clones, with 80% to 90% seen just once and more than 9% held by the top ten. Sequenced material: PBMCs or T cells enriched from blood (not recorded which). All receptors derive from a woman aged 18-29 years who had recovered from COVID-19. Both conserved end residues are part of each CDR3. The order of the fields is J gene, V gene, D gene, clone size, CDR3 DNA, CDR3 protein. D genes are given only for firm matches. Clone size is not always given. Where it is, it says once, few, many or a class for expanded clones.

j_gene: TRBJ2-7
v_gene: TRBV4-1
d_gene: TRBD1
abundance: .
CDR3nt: TGCGCCAGCAGCCACCCAAAGGACAGGGGGAATAGTCTCTACGAGCAGTACTTC
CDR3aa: CASSHPKDRGNSLYEQYF

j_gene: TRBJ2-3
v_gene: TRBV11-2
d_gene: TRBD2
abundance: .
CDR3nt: TGTGCCAGCAGCCCTAGGGGACTAGCGGGTCGCACAGATACGCAGTATTTT
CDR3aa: CASSPRGLAGRTDTQYF

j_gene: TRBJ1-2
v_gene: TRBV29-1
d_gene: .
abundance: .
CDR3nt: TGCAGCGTTGGGTCGAGGGATTCGAACGGCTACACCTTC
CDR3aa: CSVGSRDSNGYTF

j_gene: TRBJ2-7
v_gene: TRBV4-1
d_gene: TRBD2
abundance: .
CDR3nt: TGCGCCAGCAGCCGGACTAGCGGGTTTGCTGCCTACGAGCAGTACTTC
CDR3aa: CASSRTSGFAAYEQYF

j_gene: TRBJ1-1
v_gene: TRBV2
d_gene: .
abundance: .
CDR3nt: TGTGCCAGCAGTGAACTAGGTCTTGAAGCTTTCTTT
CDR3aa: CASSELGLEAFF

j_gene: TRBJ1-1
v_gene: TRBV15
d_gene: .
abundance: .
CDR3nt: TGTGCCACCAACAATCTTCCGAACACTGAAGCTTTCTTT
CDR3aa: CATNNLPNTEAFF

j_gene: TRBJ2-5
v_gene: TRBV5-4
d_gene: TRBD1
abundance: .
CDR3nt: TGTGCCAGCAGCTTGGGGACAGGAGAGACCCAGTACTTC
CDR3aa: CASSLGTGETQYF

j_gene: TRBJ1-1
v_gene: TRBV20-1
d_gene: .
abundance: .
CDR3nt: TGCAGTGCTAGTGATACAGGCCGGAACACTGAAGCTTTCTTT
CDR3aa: CSASDTGRNTEAFF

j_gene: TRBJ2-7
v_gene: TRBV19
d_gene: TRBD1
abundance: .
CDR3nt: TGTGCCAGTAGCCCGGGACAGTCCTACGAGCAGTACTTC
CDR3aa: CASSPGQSYEQYF

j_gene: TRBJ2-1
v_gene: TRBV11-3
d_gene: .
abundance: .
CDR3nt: TGTGCCAGCAGCTTAACAGGGAACAATGAGCAGTTCTTC
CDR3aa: CASSLTGNNEQFF

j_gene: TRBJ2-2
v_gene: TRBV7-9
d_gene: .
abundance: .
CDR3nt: TGTGCCAGCAGCTTACAGGTCGATTTCTTGATGGCCGGGGAGCTGTTTTTT
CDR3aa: CASSLQVDFLMAGELFF

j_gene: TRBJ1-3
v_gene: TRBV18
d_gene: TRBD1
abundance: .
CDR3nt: TGTGCCAGCTCGAACACACAGGGGGCCACTGGAAACACCATATATTTT
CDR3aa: CASSNTQGATGNTIYF

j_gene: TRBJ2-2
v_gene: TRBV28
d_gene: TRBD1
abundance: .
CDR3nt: TGTGCCAGCAGTTTAGGCTCCTTTACCGGGACAGCCTACACCGGGGAGCTGTTTTTT
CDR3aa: CASSLGSFTGTAYTGELFF

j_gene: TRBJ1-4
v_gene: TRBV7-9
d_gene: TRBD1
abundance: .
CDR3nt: TGTGCCAGCAGCACCGGGACAGGATATGAAAAACTGTTTTTT
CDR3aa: CASSTGTGYEKLFF

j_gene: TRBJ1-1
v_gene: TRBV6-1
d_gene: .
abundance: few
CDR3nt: TGTGCCAGCAGTGAACGGGCGACCCGGAGGGGCACTGAAGCTTTCTTT
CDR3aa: CASSERATRRGTEAFF

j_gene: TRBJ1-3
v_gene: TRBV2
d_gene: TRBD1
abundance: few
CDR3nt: TGTGCCAGCAGTACCCGGACAGGGAGAAACACCATATATTTT
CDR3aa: CASSTRTGRNTIYF

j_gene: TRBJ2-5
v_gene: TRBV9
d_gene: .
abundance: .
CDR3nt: TGTGCCAGCAGCGTAGGAGGGGGAAACTTTCAAGAGACCCAGTACTTC
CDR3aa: CASSVGGGNFQETQYF

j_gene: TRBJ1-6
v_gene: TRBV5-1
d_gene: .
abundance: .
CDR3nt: TGCGCCAGCAGCTTGGGAGACTATAATTCACCCCTCCACTTT
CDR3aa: CASSLGDYNSPLHF

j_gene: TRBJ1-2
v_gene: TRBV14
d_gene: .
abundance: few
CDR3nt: TGTGCCAGCAGCCTTATAAACCACAGGGACGGCTACACCTTC
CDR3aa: CASSLINHRDGYTF

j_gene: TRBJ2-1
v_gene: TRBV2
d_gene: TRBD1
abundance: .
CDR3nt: TGTGCCAGCAGCGGGACAGACAATGAGCAGTTCTTC
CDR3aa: CASSGTDNEQFF

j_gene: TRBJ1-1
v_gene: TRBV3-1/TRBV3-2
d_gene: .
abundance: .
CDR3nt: TGTGCCAGCAGCCAAGTCTGGGGGCGGGCTTCTTCTGGCACTGAAGCTTTCTTT
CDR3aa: CASSQVWGRASSGTEAFF

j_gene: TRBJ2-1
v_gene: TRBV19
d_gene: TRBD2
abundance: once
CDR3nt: TGTGCCAGTAGTGCAGGGACTAGCGGGAGAGGTTACAATGAGCAGTTCTTC
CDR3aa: CASSAGTSGRGYNEQFF

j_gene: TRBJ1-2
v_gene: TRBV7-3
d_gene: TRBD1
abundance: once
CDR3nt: TGTGCCAGCAGCTTGATGGGGACAGGAAAAGGCTACACCTTC
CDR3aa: CASSLMGTGKGYTF

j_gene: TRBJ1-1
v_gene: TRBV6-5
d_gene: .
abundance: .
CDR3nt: TGTGCCAGCAGTTACGGGGGCGGAACTGAAGCTTTCTTT
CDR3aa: CASSYGGGTEAFF

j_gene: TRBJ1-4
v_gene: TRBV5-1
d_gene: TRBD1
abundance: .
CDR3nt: TGCGCCAGCAGCTTGAGGACAGGGCAAAGTGAAAAACTGTTTTTT
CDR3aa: CASSLRTGQSEKLFF

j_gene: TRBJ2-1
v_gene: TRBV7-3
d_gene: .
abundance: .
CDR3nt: TGTGCCAGCAGCGCGGGAACCTACAATGAGCAGTTCTTC
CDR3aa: CASSAGTYNEQFF

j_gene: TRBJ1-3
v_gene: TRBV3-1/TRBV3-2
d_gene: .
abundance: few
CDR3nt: TGTGCCAGCAGCCAGGAGCGTGGAAACACCATATATTTT
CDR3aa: CASSQERGNTIYF

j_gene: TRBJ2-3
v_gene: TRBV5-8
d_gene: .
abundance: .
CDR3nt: TGTGCCAGCAGACAGCTTAGCACAGATACGCAGTATTTT
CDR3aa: CASRQLSTDTQYF

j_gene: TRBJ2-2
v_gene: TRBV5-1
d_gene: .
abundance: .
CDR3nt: TGCGCCAGCAGCTTGTTCGCAGGGATCATACTCAACACCGGGGAGCTGTTTTTT
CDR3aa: CASSLFAGIILNTGELFF

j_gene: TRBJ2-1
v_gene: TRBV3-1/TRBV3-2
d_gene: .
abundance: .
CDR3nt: TGTGCCAGCAGCCAGATGGCAAACCCGTACAATGAGCAGTTCTTC
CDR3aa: CASSQMANPYNEQFF

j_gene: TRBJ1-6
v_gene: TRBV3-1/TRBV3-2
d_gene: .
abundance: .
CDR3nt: TGTGCCAGCAGCCAAGTTGGTCCCTATCACCTCCACTTT
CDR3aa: CASSQVGPYHLHF

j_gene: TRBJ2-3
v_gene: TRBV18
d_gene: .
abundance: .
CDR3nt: TGTGCCAGCTCACCACCGGTCAGGGTGGCTGGTACGCAGTATTTT
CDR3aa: CASSPPVRVAGTQYF

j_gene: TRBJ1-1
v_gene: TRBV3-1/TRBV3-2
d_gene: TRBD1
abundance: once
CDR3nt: TGTGCCAGCAGCCCTCCGGGACAGGGAGGGGCTGAAGCTTTCTTT
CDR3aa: CASSPPGQGGAEAFF

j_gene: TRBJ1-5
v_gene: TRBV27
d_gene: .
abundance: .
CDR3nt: TGTGCCAGCAGTTGGGGAGCCCAGCCCCAGCATTTT
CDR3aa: CASSWGAQPQHF

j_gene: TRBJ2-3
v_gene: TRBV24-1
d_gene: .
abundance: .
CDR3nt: TGTGCCACCAGTACTAGGGCAGATACGCAGTATTTT
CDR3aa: CATSTRADTQYF

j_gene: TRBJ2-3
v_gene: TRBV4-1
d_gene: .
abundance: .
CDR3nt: TGCGCCAGCAGCCAAGTTCCAACAGATACGCAGTATTTT
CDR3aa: CASSQVPTDTQYF

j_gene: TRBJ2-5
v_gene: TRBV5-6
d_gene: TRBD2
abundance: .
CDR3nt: TGTGCCAGCAGCTTAAGACTAGCGGGAGGCCAAGAGACCCAGTACTTC
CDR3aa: CASSLRLAGGQETQYF